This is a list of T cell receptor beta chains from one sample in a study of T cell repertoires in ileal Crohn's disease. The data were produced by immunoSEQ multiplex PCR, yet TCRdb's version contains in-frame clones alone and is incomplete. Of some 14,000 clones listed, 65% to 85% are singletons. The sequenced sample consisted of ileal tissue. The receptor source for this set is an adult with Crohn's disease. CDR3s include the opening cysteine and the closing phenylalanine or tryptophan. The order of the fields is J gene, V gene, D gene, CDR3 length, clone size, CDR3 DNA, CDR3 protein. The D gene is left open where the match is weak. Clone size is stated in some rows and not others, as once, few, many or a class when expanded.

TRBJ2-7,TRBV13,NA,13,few,TGTGCCAGCAGCACGTGGGGTAGTTACGAGCAGTACTTC,CASSTWGSYEQYF
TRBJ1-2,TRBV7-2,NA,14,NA,TGTGCCAGCAGCTTAGCAGCCAATGGCTATGGCTACACCTTC,CASSLAANGYGYTF
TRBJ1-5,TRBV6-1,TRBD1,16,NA,TGTGCCAGCAGTGACTGGGGACAGGGTCGGGGTCAGCCCCAGCATTTT,CASSDWGQGRGQPQHF
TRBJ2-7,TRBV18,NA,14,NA,TGTGCCAGCTCACCTAGGGACGAGCGCTACGAGCAGTACTTC,CASSPRDERYEQYF
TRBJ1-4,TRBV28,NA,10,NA,TGTGCCAGCTGGAGTGAAAAACTGTTTTTT,CASWSEKLFF
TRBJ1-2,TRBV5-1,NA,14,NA,TGCGCCAGCAGCTTGGCAGGGGCCAACTATGGCTACACCTTC,CASSLAGANYGYTF
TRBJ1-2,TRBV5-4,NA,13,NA,TGTGCCAGCAGCTTGGCCAGGGACTATGGCTACACCTTC,CASSLARDYGYTF
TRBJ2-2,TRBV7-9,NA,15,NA,TGTGCCAGCAGCCTAGGACAGATGAACACCGGGGAGCTGTTTTTT,CASSLGQMNTGELFF
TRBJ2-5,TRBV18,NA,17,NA,TGTGCCAGCTCACCACCATTCGCCGCCGATGACCGAGAGACCCAGTACTTC,CASSPPFAADDRETQYF
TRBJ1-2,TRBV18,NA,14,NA,TGTGCCAGCTCACCAGGGGGGGATAACTATGGCTACACCTTC,CASSPGGDNYGYTF
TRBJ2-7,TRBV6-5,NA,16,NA,TGTGCCAGCAGTTACTCGAAGGTGGGGGACTCTAGCGAGCAGTACTTC,CASSYSKVGDSSEQYF
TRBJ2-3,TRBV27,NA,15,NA,TGTGCCAGCAGCTCGGGACGGGAGCCCGCAGATACGCAGTATTTT,CASSSGREPADTQYF
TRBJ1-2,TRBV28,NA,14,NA,TGTGCCAGCAGTGTCCCAAGAGATTTCTATGGCTACACCTTC,CASSVPRDFYGYTF
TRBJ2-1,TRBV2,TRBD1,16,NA,TGTGCCAGCCGCCGGACAGGGGGCAGCTCCTACAATGAGCAGTTCTTC,CASRRTGGSSYNEQFF
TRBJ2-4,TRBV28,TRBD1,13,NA,TGTGCCAGCAGCAGGGACAGGGGTGACATTCAGTACTTC,CASSRDRGDIQYF
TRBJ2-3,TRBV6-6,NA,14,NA,TGTGCCAGCAGCCCAACGACTACTACAGATACGCAGTATTTT,CASSPTTTTDTQYF
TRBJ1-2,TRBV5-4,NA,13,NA,TGTGCCAGCACCCCCGCGGACCGCTATGGCTACACCTTC,CASTPADRYGYTF
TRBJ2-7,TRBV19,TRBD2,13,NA,TGTGCCAGTAGCGTCGGGACTAGCGGGGCGCGGTACTTC,CASSVGTSGARYF
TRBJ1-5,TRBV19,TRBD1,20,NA,TGTGCCAGTAGTATGTATTCAGCGCGGGGACAGGTACTCAACAATCAGCCCCAGCATTTT,CASSMYSARGQVLNNQPQHF
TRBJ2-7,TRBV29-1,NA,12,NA,TGCAGCGTTGATCAGGGCCCCTACGAGCAGTACTTC,CSVDQGPYEQYF
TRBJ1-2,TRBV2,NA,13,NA,TGTGCCAGCAACCGTCGGGCAGGGGATGGCTACACCTTC,CASNRRAGDGYTF
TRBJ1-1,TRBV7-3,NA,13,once,TGTGCCAGCAGCTCACAAATGAACACTGAAGCTTTCTTT,CASSSQMNTEAFF
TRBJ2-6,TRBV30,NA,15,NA,TGTGCCTGGAATATGGACAGCTCTGGGGCCAACGTCCTGACTTTC,CAWNMDSSGANVLTF
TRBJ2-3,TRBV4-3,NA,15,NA,TGCGCCAGCAGCCAAGGAGGCGGGAAAACAGATACGCAGTATTTT,CASSQGGGKTDTQYF
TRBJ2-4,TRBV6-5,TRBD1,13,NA,TGTGCCAGCAGCGGGACAGGGGAAAACATTCAGTACTTC,CASSGTGENIQYF
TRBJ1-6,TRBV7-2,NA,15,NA,TGTGCCAGCAGCCCCTGGGCGACCCGCAATTCACCCCTCCACTTT,CASSPWATRNSPLHF
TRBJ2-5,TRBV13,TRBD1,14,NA,TGTGCCAGCAGGGAAACAGGGGCGGGAGAGACCCAGTACTTC,CASRETGAGETQYF
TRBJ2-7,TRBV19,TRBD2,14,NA,TGTGCCAGTAGTACCCCGGGGGGGGGTGCCGAGCAGTACTTC,CASSTPGGGAEQYF
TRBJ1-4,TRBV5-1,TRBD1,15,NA,TGCGCCAGCAGTTGGGCCGGGACAGGGATTGAAAAACTGTTTTTT,CASSWAGTGIEKLFF
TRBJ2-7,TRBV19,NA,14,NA,TGTGCCAGTAGTAAAACCCTGCTTGACCGTTACCAGTACTTC,CASSKTLLDRYQYF
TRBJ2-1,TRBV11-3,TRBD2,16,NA,TGTGCCAGCAGCCCCGGGACTAGCGGACTCTACAATGAGCAGTTCTTC,CASSPGTSGLYNEQFF
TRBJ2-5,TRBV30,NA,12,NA,TGTGCCTGGAGTCGAGGGACTGAGACCCAGTACTTC,CAWSRGTETQYF
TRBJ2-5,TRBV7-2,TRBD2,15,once,TGTGCCAGCAGCTTTATAGCGGGTGGGCAAGAGACCCAGTACTTC,CASSFIAGGQETQYF
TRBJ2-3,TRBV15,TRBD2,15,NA,TGTGCCACCAGCAGAGATCTGGCTAGCGGGGATACGCAGTATTTT,CATSRDLASGDTQYF
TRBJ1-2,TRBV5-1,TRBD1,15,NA,TGCGCCAGCAGCTTGGATACAGGGGGAAACTATGGCTACACCTTC,CASSLDTGGNYGYTF
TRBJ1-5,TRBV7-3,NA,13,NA,TGTGCCAGCAGCTCTGACAGGTACCAGCCCCAGCATTTT,CASSSDRYQPQHF
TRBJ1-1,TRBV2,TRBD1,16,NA,TGTGCCAGCACCCTCGGGGGGACAGGGGGTACAACTGAAGCTTTCTTT,CASTLGGTGGTTEAFF
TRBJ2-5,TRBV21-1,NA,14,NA,TGTGCCAGCAGCCTACCCCAGGGTTGGGAGACCCAGTACTTC,CASSLPQGWETQYF
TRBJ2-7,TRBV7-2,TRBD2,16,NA,TGTGCCAGCACCAGACCGGGACTAGCGGGAGTGGGCGAGCAGTACTTC,CASTRPGLAGVGEQYF
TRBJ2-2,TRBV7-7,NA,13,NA,TGTGCCAGCAGTTCGCGGGACACCGGGGAGCTGTTTTTT,CASSSRDTGELFF
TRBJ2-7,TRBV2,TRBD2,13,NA,TGTGCCGGCAGCGAATTAGCGGGATTTTGGCAGTACTTC,CAGSELAGFWQYF
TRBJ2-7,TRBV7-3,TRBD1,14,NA,TGTGCCAGCAGCTTAGCGGCAGGGGGCGCCGAGCAGTACTTC,CASSLAAGGAEQYF
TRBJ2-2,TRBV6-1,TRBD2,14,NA,TGTGCCAGCAGCCGGGACTACTCCACCGGGGAGCTGTTTTTT,CASSRDYSTGELFF
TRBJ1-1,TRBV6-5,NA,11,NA,TGTGCCAGCAAGAAAGGGACTGAAGCTTTCTTT,CASKKGTEAFF
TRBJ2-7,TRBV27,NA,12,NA,TGTGCCAGCAGTTTCGGGGGATACGAGCAGTACTTC,CASSFGGYEQYF
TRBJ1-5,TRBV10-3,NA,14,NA,TGTGCCATCAGTGAGAACAGGGTGACTTCGGCCCAGCATTTT,CAISENRVTSAQHF
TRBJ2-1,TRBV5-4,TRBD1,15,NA,TGTGCCAGCAGCTCGTACGGGACAGCTTACAATGAGCAGTTCTTC,CASSSYGTAYNEQFF
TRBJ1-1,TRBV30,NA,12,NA,TGTGCCTGGAGTGTACGGGCCGGAGGGGGTTTCTTT,CAWSVRAGGGFF
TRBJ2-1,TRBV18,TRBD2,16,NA,TGTGCCAGCTCACCACTAGCGGGATCAATACCCGATGAGCAGTTCTTC,CASSPLAGSIPDEQFF
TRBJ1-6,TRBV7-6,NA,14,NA,TGTGCCAGCAGCTTCGGAGGAGATAATTCACCCCTCCACTTT,CASSFGGDNSPLHF
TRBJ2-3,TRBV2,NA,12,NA,TGTGCCAGCTCCCTCCGGAGGGATACGCAGTATTTT,CASSLRRDTQYF
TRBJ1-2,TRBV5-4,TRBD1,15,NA,TGTGCCAGCAGGAGGGGGGGACAGGGAGCCTATGGCTACACCTTC,CASRRGGQGAYGYTF
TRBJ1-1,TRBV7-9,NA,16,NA,TGTGCCAGCAACCCAGGACGGATCGAAATAAACACTGAAGCTTTCTTT,CASNPGRIEINTEAFF